This T cell receptor beta chain is from a study of blood T cell repertoires in COVID-19. CDR1 and CDR2 (germline): LNHDA, SQIVND (reference sequence). CDR3 length equals 16 residues. V lost 7 bases and J 3 bases, leaving 19 bases between the germline ends. Produced via immunoSEQ multiplex PCR; TCRdb's table is partial and in-frame only. The sample lists roughly 200,000 clones, approximately 83% occurring once. The receptor was derived from a woman in her thirties or forties with acute COVID-19. The chain combines TRBV19 with TRBJ2-4; a possible D gene is TRBD1 (7 bases). Source material: PBMCs or T cells enriched from blood (not recorded which). CDR3 protein: CASIGLATGSKNIQYF. The CDR3 bases are TGTGCCAGTATAGGCCTAGCGACAGGGAGCAAAAACATTCAGTACTTC.